One sample yielded the 23 T cell receptor beta chains listed below, sequenced in a study of blood T cells in healthy people across ages. For the second PCR, which ran for 7 to 11 cycles, a sample-barcoded 5' primer and a J-beta primer mix were used. Each CDR3 protein is one row after TCRdb ran MiXCR on the 5' RACE reads. The table includes 1.6 million or so distinct CDR3 sequences, about 31% detected once. The sequenced sample consisted of blood. Receptors originate from a woman aged 25 to 45 in good health.

The chain has TRBV28 and TRBJ2-7; D gene unclear. Trimming cost V 9 bases and J 0 bases, with 12 bases left between them. This CDR3 comprises 13 residues. Germline assignment: CDR1 MDHEN and CDR2 SYDVKM. CDR3 amino acids: CASNRGSSYEQYF. The CDR3 nucleotides are TGTGCCAGTAATCGAGGTAGCTCCTACGAGCAGTACTTC.

V is TRBV25-1 and J is TRBJ2-3, with D possibly matching TRBD2 (6 bases). The ends were cut back, 6 bases at V and 5 bases at J, with 21 bases in the middle. CDR3 length equals 16 residues. The V gene's germline CDR1 is MGHDK and CDR2 SYGVNS. For the CDR3, the DNA is TGTGCCAGCAGACTCTCCGGGACTCGACAACTAGATACGCAGTATTTT. It encodes CASRLSGTRQLDTQYF.

The chain couples TRBV29-1 to TRBJ1-5; D ambiguous. Germline loops: CDR1 SQVTM, CDR2 ANQGSEA. This CDR3 is 13 amino acids long. V lost 0 bases and J lost 11, with 14 bases in between. CDR3 in amino acids: CSVEDFEEGTQHF. DNA of the CDR3: TGCAGCGTTGAAGATTTCGAAGAAGGGACCCAGCATTTT.

This clonotype was counted ten times or more. CDR3 residues: CASSLAMGQSNEQFF. The CDR3 DNA reads TGTGCCAGCAGCTTAGCGATGGGACAAAGCAATGAGCAGTTCTTC. This chain connects TRBV7-9 to TRBJ2-1; perhaps TRBD1 as D (6 bases). V was cut by 0 bases and J by 6 bases, with 12 bases left in between. This CDR3 has 15 amino acids. Germline V gene sequence: CDR1 SEHNR, CDR2 FQNEAQ (reference sequence).

This clonotype was counted a few times. The chain uses TRBV20-1 and TRBJ1-2; tentative D call: TRBD1 (6 bases). In germline, CDR1 is DFQATT, CDR2 SNEGSKA (reference sequence). The CDR3 sequence is 15 residues long. Between the trimmed V and J ends, which lost 7 bases and 0 bases, there was a span of 18 bases. In DNA form, the CDR3 reads TGCAGTGTTGCTATAGGACAGACCTCTAACTATGGCTACACCTTC. It specifies CSVAIGQTSNYGYTF.

This clonotype was found a few times. The rearrangement links TRBV7-2 to TRBJ1-6, with D perhaps matching TRBD1 (6 bases). Germline CDR1 is SGHTA and CDR2 is FQGNSA. The CDR3 is 15 amino acids. Trimming shortened V by 0 bases and J by 8 bases, and 11 bases separated the two germline ends. The CDR3 here is CASSLAGGRDSPLHF. DNA of the CDR3: TGTGCCAGCAGCTTAGCGGGGGGGCGTGATTCACCCCTCCACTTT.

This rearrangement joins TRBV11-2 to TRBJ1-6; no reliable D call. V was shortened by 3 bases and J by 5 bases, with 20 bases between the two germline ends. Germline CDR1 and CDR2: SGHAT and FQNNGV. The CDR3 length is 18 residues. The CDR3 bases are TGTGCCAGCAGCTTGGAAACATTGGGATTCGAAAATAATTCACCCCTCCACTTT. Protein product: CASSLETLGFENNSPLHF.

This clonotype has a handful of counts. CDR3 loop: CASRGPSGSADTQYF. As DNA, the CDR3 is TGTGCCAGCAGAGGCCCTAGCGGGAGTGCAGATACGCAGTATTTT. The rearrangement links TRBV7-9 to TRBJ2-3; 10 bases are a match to TRBD2. This CDR3 has 15 residues. CDR1 is SEHNR and CDR2 is FQNEAQ in the germline V gene (reference sequence). V lost 6 bases and J lost 4; bases outside the gene matches: 7. Using reference TRBV7-9 and TRBJ2-3 for the parts outside the CDR3, the full variable domain is DTGVSQNPRHKITKRGQNVTFRCDPISEHNRLYWYRQTLGQGPEFLTYFQNEAQLEKSRLLSDRFSAERPKGSFSTLEIQRTEQGDSAMYLCASRGPSGSADTQYFGPGTRLTVL.

A few counts support this clonotype. V is TRBV5-1 and J is TRBJ2-1, with D possibly being TRBD1 (6 bases). V was trimmed by 7 bases and J by 1 base, leaving 15 bases between them. The CDR3 loop spans 15 amino acids. Looked up from germline, CDR1 is SGHRS and CDR2 is YFSETQ. DNA of the CDR3: TGCGCCAGCCGGGGTAAACAGGGTTCCTACAATGAGCAGTTCTTC. It encodes CASRGKQGSYNEQFF.

This clonotype was recorded a few times. The V call is TRBV9, the J call TRBJ2-1; unclear D gene. Between the trimmed V and J ends, which lost 4 bases and 2 bases, there was a span of 10 bases. The germline V gene encodes CDR1 SGDLS and CDR2 YYNGEE. This CDR3 has 14 amino acids. This chain's CDR3 is CASSPSSAYNEQFF. CDR3 DNA sequence: TGTGCCAGCAGCCCCAGCTCTGCCTACAATGAGCAGTTCTTC.

This clonotype showed up just a few times. V and J are TRBV4-2 and TRBJ2-1; D gene unclear. Germline V gene data show CDR1 as LGHNA and CDR2 as YNFKEQ. The CDR3 contains 14 residues. V lost 0 bases and J lost 7, with 10 bases in between. The CDR3 is CASSQDWAENEQFF. The CDR3 DNA reads as TGTGCCAGCAGCCAAGATTGGGCAGAGAATGAGCAGTTCTTC.

This clonotype showed up just a few times. This rearrangement joins TRBV5-1 to TRBJ2-6, with D tentatively TRBD2 (5 bases). V lost 4 bases and J lost 1, with 12 bases in between. The CDR3 runs to 16 residues. CDR1 is SGHRS, CDR2 YFSETQ, per germline. The CDR3 reads CASSPTLVSGANVLTF. The CDR3 DNA reads as TGCGCCAGCAGCCCAACACTAGTTTCTGGGGCCAACGTCCTGACTTTC.

The chain couples TRBV4-1 to TRBJ1-5, with D possibly matching TRBD1 (6 bases). Germline CDR1 reads MGHRA; CDR2 reads YSYEKL. The CDR3 is made up of 13 amino acids. V lost 1 base, J lost 11 bases, and 12 bases lay in between. CDR3 sequence: CASSQAQGSAQHF. The CDR3 DNA reads as TGCGCCAGCAGCCAAGCGCAGGGGTCTGCCCAGCATTTT.

This clonotype was counted between two and nine times. V is TRBV7-8 and J is TRBJ2-2; the D is unclear. CDR1 SGHVS and CDR2 FQNEAQ come from the germline V gene. The CDR3 sequence is 15 residues long. The V end lost 4 bases, the J end lost 6 bases, and 15 bases lay between the germline ends. For the CDR3, the DNA is TGTGCCAGCAGCTCCGGCGAAACTCTTCCCGGGGAGCTGTTTTTT. Its protein is CASSSGETLPGELFF.

A remark on this clonotype: Since no conserved phenylalanine or tryptophan closes the CDR3, a read error is the likely cause. The chain links TRBV3-1 to TRBJ2-5; D remains ambiguous. The CDR3 totals 13 residues. V was shortened by 0 bases and J by 5 bases, with 7 bases between the two germline ends. Germline V CDR1 and CDR2: LGHDT, YNNKEL (reference sequence). The CDR3 loop is CASSQDDRETQYL. The CDR3 DNA sequence: TGTGCCAGCAGCCAAGATGACCGTGAGACCCAGTACCTC.

The chain is built from TRBV27 and TRBJ1-1; tentative D call: TRBD1 (6 bases). This CDR3 has 16 amino acids. Trimming stripped 5 bases from V and 0 bases from J, with 16 bases between. Germline V gives CDR1 MNHEY, CDR2 SMNVEV (reference sequence). Here the CDR3 DNA reads TGTGCCAGCAGTCTAACCGGGGGCCAAGTGAACACTGAAGCTTTCTTT. It encodes CASSLTGGQVNTEAFF.

The rearrangement links TRBV5-1 to TRBJ2-1; D is possibly TRBD1 (5 bases). Per the germline V gene, CDR1 is SGHRS and CDR2 is YFSETQ. The V end lost 2 bases, the J end lost 2 bases, and 8 bases lay between the germline ends. The CDR3 has 14 amino acids. The CDR3 reads CASSFETAYNEQFF. In DNA, the CDR3 is TGCGCCAGCAGCTTCGAGACAGCCTACAATGAGCAGTTCTTC.

In its sample, this clonotype was seen a few times. The chain is built from TRBV7-2 and TRBJ2-1; D is unclear. Germline V CDR1 and CDR2: SGHTA, FQGNSA. The CDR3 length is 17 residues. Trimming shortened V by 2 bases and J by 1 base, and 15 bases separated the two germline ends. The CDR3 spells CASSLYGSTNSYNEQFF. The CDR3 region has the DNA TGTGCCAGCAGCTTATACGGCTCTACGAATTCCTACAATGAGCAGTTCTTC.

This clonotype was seen a handful of times. This sequence joins TRBV12-3 or TRBV12-4 and TRBJ1-1; D remains ambiguous. The CDR3 sequence is 17 residues long. V was shortened by 3 bases and J by 0 bases, with 17 bases between the two germline ends. CDR3 bases: TGTGCCAGCAGTTTGTACATGGGGTATGAGATGAACACTGAAGCTTTCTTT. Amino acid sequence: CASSLYMGYEMNTEAFF.

The chain has TRBV20-1 and TRBJ2-5, with a possible D match to TRBD2 (6 bases). CDR1 is DFQATT and CDR2 is SNEGSKA in the germline V gene (reference sequence). V lost 6 bases, J lost 1 base, and 18 bases lay in between. The CDR3 has 15 amino acids. CDR3 region: CSAPLATRAQETQYF. The CDR3 DNA is TGCAGTGCGCCGCTAGCGACTAGGGCCCAAGAGACCCAGTACTTC.

The chain combines TRBV20-1 with TRBJ2-7, with a weak D call TRBD1 (5 bases). Trimming stripped 4 bases from V and 1 base from J, with 11 bases between. The CDR3 extends over 13 amino acids. CDR1 and CDR2 (germline): DFQATT, SNEGSKA (reference sequence). DNA for the CDR3: TGCAGTGCTAAGACCGACAGATCCTACGAGCAGTACTTC. It yields the protein CSAKTDRSYEQYF.

This clonotype was seen ten or more times. The chain carries TRBV20-1 and TRBJ2-4; 7 bases align to TRBD2. The V and J ends lost 0 bases and 13 bases, in that order; junction bases with no gene match: 18. Germline CDR1 and CDR2: DFQATT and SNEGSKA (reference sequence). The CDR3 totals 16 residues. CDR3 protein: CSARDGKAGTRREQYF. DNA for the CDR3: TGCAGTGCTAGAGATGGTAAGGCAGGGACTCGGCGGGAGCAGTACTTC.

The chain is built from TRBV3-1 and TRBJ1-2, with unresolved D. Deletions cut 2 bases from V and 7 bases from J, with 14 bases between. The CDR3 totals 14 residues. CDR1 is LGHDT and CDR2 is YNNKEL in the germline V gene (reference sequence). The CDR3 reads CASSQTGGEFGYTF. CDR3 coding DNA: TGTGCCAGCAGCCAAACGGGTGGGGAGTTTGGCTACACCTTC.